This T cell receptor beta chain was recorded in a study of blood T cells in healthy people across ages. For the second PCR, which ran for roughly 7 to 11 cycles, a sample-barcoded 5' primer and a J-beta primer mix were used. TCRdb re-called the 5' RACE reads through MiXCR, storing one row per CDR3 protein. The sample has 1.5 million to 2 million distinct CDR3 sequences, 28% seen once. This clonotype was observed once. What was sequenced was blood. This clonotype originated in a woman aged 25 to 45 in good health.

The CDR3 loop is CSARVRTDTQYF. Here the CDR3 DNA reads TGCAGTGCTAGAGTCCGTACAGATACGCAGTATTTT. V gene TRBV20-1 combines with J gene TRBJ2-3; D is undetermined. The germline CDR1 and CDR2 sequences are DFQATT and SNEGSKA (reference sequence). The CDR3 is 12 amino acids. Trimming took off 1 base at V and 3 bases at J, with 5 bases between the two ends.